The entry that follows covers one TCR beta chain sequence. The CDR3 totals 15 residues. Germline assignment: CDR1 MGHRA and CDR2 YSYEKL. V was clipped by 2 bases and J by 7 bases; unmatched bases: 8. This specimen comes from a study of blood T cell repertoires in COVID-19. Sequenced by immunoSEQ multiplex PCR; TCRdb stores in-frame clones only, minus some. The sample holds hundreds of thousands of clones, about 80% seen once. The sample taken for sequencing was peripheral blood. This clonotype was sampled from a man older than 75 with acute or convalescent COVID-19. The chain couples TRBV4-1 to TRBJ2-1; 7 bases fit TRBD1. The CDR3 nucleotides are TGCGCCAGCAGCCAACATCGACAGGGTCGGAATGAGCAGTTCTTC. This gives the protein CASSQHRQGRNEQFF.